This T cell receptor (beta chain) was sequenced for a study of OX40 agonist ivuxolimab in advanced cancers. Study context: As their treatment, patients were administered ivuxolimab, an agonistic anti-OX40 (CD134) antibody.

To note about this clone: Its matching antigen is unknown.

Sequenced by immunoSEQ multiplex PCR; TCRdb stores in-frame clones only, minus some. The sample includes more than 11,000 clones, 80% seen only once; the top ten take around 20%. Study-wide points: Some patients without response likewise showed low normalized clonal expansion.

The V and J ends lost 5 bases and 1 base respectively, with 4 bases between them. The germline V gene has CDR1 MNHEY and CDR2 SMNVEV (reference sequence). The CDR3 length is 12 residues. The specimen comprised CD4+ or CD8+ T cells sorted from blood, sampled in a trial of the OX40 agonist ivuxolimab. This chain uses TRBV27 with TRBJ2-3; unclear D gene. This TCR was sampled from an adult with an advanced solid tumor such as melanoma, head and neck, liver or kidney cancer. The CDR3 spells CASSAGTDTQYF. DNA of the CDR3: TGTGCCAGCAGTGCCGGCACAGATACGCAGTATTTT.